Listed below are T cell receptor beta chains from one sample, sequenced in a study of lymphopenia after photon versus proton radiotherapy. The assay was immunoSEQ multiplex PCR, and TCRdb's table has in-frame clones only and misses some. Among 50,000 to 60,000 clones listed, under 95% were seen once. Sequences were derived from peripheral blood, sampled from a patient treated with photon-based radiotherapy. The receptors were gathered from a woman aged 40 to 50 with cholangiocarcinoma. Both conserved end residues are part of each CDR3. Each record gives: D gene, V gene, clone size, J gene, CDR3 DNA, CDR3 protein. A D gene is named only where the DNA matches it firmly. Size tells how often a clone was seen (once, few, many) or the class of an expanded clone, and some rows leave it out.

.	TRBV9	.	TRBJ1-2	TGTGCCAGCAGCGGGGGGGGAGCCTATGGCTACACCTTC	CASSGGGAYGYTF
TRBD2	TRBV18	.	TRBJ2-1	TGTGCCAGCTCACAGTGGACTAGCGGTTCTTACAATGAGCAGTTCTTC	CASSQWTSGSYNEQFF
.	TRBV2	.	TRBJ1-2	TGTGCCAGCAGTCCCAGGCCATCTACCGATGGCTACACCTTC	CASSPRPSTDGYTF
TRBD1	TRBV15	.	TRBJ2-5	TGTGCCACCAGCAGGGACAGGGGTTGGCAAGAGACCCAGTACTTC	CATSRDRGWQETQYF
TRBD2	TRBV5-1	.	TRBJ2-1	TGCGCCAGCAGCAGGTACGGGGGGGCCGATTCCCAGTTCTTC	CASSRYGGADSQFF
TRBD1	TRBV9	.	TRBJ1-2	TGTGCCAGCAGCGCCGAACAGGGGACCGGCTACACCTTC	CASSAEQGTGYTF
TRBD1	TRBV7-9	.	TRBJ1-6	TGTGCCAGCAGCTTAAAACAGGGGGTTGATAATTCACCCCTCCACTTT	CASSLKQGVDNSPLHF
TRBD1	TRBV19	.	TRBJ1-5	TGTGCCGCAAAAGGGGGCTATAGCAATCAGCCCCAGCATTTT	CAAKGGYSNQPQHF
TRBD2	TRBV7-9	.	TRBJ2-7	TGTGCCAGCAGCGCAAACCCCGGGGGGACCGAAGCCTACGAGCAGTACTTC	CASSANPGGTEAYEQYF
.	TRBV19	.	TRBJ1-4	TGTGCCAGTAGTGCGGGGCGAATTGATGAAAAACTGTTTTTT	CASSAGRIDEKLFF
.	TRBV6-6	.	TRBJ2-6	TGTGCCAGCTGTTTGGCACCCGGGGCCAACGTCCTGACTTTC	CASCLAPGANVLTF
.	TRBV2	.	TRBJ1-1	TGTGCCAGCAGTGTGATGCTGAACACTGAAGCTTTCTTT	CASSVMLNTEAFF
TRBD1	TRBV9	.	TRBJ1-2	TGTGCCAGCAGCGTCGCCGGGACAGGCTACTATGGCTACACCTTC	CASSVAGTGYYGYTF
.	TRBV27	.	TRBJ1-1	TGTGCCAGCACCCGGAACACTGAAGCTTTCTTT	CASTRNTEAFF
.	TRBV6-1	.	TRBJ1-2	TGTGCCAGCAGTGAATGGGGGTCGGGGGCTTTCTATGGCTACACCTTC	CASSEWGSGAFYGYTF
TRBD1	TRBV6-1	.	TRBJ1-6	TGTGCCAGCAGCCGAGGCGGACAGGGTGATTCACCCCTCCACTTT	CASSRGGQGDSPLHF
.	TRBV7-6	.	TRBJ2-3	TGTGCCAGCAGCTTACTAGGGGGAACAGATACGCAGTATTTT	CASSLLGGTDTQYF
TRBD1	TRBV6-6	.	TRBJ1-5	TGTGCCAGCGACGGACAGGGGTTAGGAGCCCAGCATTTT	CASDGQGLGAQHF
.	TRBV6-5	.	TRBJ1-1	TGTGCCAGCAGTTACCAAAGCTTCCGGAACACTGAAGCTTTCTTT	CASSYQSFRNTEAFF
TRBD1	TRBV4-1	once	TRBJ1-3	TGCGCCAGCAGCCCTGGTACATCGGGACAGCGGGTAGGAAACACCATATATTTT	CASSPGTSGQRVGNTIYF
.	TRBV10-2	.	TRBJ2-1	TGCGCCAGCAGTGAGTCATCGCGGGTCCTCAGGAATGAGCAGTTCTTC	CASSESSRVLRNEQFF
.	TRBV28	.	TRBJ2-2	TGTGCCAGCAGTTTATTTGGTACCGGGGAGCTGTTTTTT	CASSLFGTGELFF
TRBD2	TRBV28	.	TRBJ2-1	TGTGCTACCGGGAGGCAAAGTCTCGATGAGCAGTTCTTC	CATGRQSLDEQFF
.	TRBV4-3	.	TRBJ2-7	TGCGCCAGCAGCCAAGATCGACGGGGGAAAGGCTACGAGCAGTACTTC	CASSQDRRGKGYEQYF
.	TRBV5-1	.	TRBJ2-2	TGCGCCAGCAGCTTGGCCGAGGGCGTTGCAGGGGAGCTGTTTTTT	CASSLAEGVAGELFF
.	TRBV6-4	.	TRBJ2-7	TGTGCAGGTCTGGGCGTCTCCTACGAGCAGTACTTC	CAGLGVSYEQYF
TRBD1	TRBV28	.	TRBJ2-5	TGTGCCGGACAGGGGGGGACAGGGGAAGAGACCCAGTACTTC	CAGQGGTGEETQYF
.	TRBV6-5	.	TRBJ1-2	TGTGCCAGCAGTTACTCGACCCAGGGAGGCGGCTACACCTTC	CASSYSTQGGGYTF
.	TRBV30	.	TRBJ1-2	TGTGCCTGGAGTGTACAAGGGAAGGGCTACACCTTC	CAWSVQGKGYTF
TRBD1	TRBV18	.	TRBJ2-2	TGTGCCAGCTCAACAGGGGGCGGCACCGGGGAGCTGTTTTTT	CASSTGGGTGELFF
TRBD2	TRBV5-1	.	TRBJ2-1	TGCGCCAGCAGCTCGGGACTAGCTTACAATGAGCAGTTCTTC	CASSSGLAYNEQFF
TRBD1	TRBV7-9	.	TRBJ1-3	TGTGCCAGCAGCTTTTTACGTTGGGACAGGGCTGGAAACACCATATATTTT	CASSFLRWDRAGNTIYF
.	TRBV9	.	TRBJ1-2	TGTGCCAGCAGCGGGGGTACGTTTCACTATGGCTACACCTTC	CASSGGTFHYGYTF
TRBD1	TRBV9	.	TRBJ1-2	TGTGCCAGCAGCGACCGACAGGGCGTATCCCTTGGCTACACCTTC	CASSDRQGVSLGYTF
TRBD2	TRBV19	.	TRBJ2-3	TGTGCCAGTAGTTCAAGACTAGCGGGAGATCTAGATACGCAGTATTTT	CASSSRLAGDLDTQYF
TRBD2	TRBV27	.	TRBJ2-1	TGTGCCAGCAGTTTATGGGCTAGCGGGAGGACGAGAGAGCAGTTCTTC	CASSLWASGRTREQFF
TRBD1	TRBV7-9	.	TRBJ1-4	TGTGCCAGCAGCTCACAACGGATAGGGGGCCTGTATGAAAAACTGTTTTTT	CASSSQRIGGLYEKLFF
.	TRBV19	.	TRBJ2-5	TGTGCCAGCAGCCGACAGCAAGAGACCCAGTACTTC	CASSRQQETQYF
TRBD2	TRBV4-3	.	TRBJ2-2	TGCGCCAGCAGCCAAGGGAGCGGGAGAGGAACCGGGGAGCTGTTTTTT	CASSQGSGRGTGELFF
.	TRBV11-2	.	TRBJ2-5	TGTGCCAGCAGCTTAGATACAGGGCGAACGGAGACCCAGTACTTC	CASSLDTGRTETQYF
.	TRBV11-2	.	TRBJ2-7	TGTGCCAGCAGCTTGGAGACCTACGAGCAGTACTTC	CASSLETYEQYF
.	TRBV7-9	.	TRBJ2-7	TGTGCCAGCAGCTTGAGACACTTCTACGAGCAGTACTTC	CASSLRHFYEQYF
.	TRBV6-5	.	TRBJ1-1	TGTGCCAGCAGTGCCACAGGGAAAACTGAAGCTTTCTTT	CASSATGKTEAFF
TRBD1	TRBV7-9	once	TRBJ1-5	TGTGCCAGCAGCCTCAACCCGGGACAGAGATCAGCGCCCCAGCATTTT	CASSLNPGQRSAPQHF